These 25 T cell receptor beta chains originate from one sample sequenced in a study of T-cell reconstitution after alpha-beta-depleted transplantation in children. Unique molecular identifiers were used to barcode this TCRbeta library. TCRdb reprocessed the PCR reads via MiXCR and lists one record per CDR3 protein. The data hold 700,000 or so distinct CDR3 sequences, with roughly 13% observed a single time. This material consisted of PBMCs, taken before TCRalphabeta/CD19-depleted stem cell transplant. The origin of the receptors is a girl aged 2 to 9 with congenital amegakaryocytic thrombocytopenia, due to receive a stem cell transplant.

The table lists this clonotype with many counts. This chain uses TRBV27 with TRBJ2-1, with 7 bases identical to TRBD2. V was pared by 5 bases and J by 16 bases, with 11 bases of the junction left unmatched. Germline V lookup: CDR1 MNHEY, CDR2 SMNVEV (reference sequence). The CDR3 sequence is 12 residues long. CDR3 sequence (DNA): TGTGCCAGCAGTCTCCCGGGACTACATGAATTCTTC. Its protein is CASSLPGLHEFF.

This clonotype was detected ten times or more. V usage is TRBV20-1 and J usage is TRBJ2-5, with D tentatively TRBD2 (6 bases). Germline V gene data show CDR1 as DFQATT and CDR2 as SNEGSKA (reference sequence). The CDR3 totals 13 residues. Trimming left V 6 bases short and J 3 bases short, with 14 bases between. CDR3 region: CSARLVSEETQYF. CDR3 in DNA: TGCAGTGCGCGACTAGTGTCTGAAGAGACCCAGTACTTC.

The chain employs TRBV7-9 and TRBJ1-2, with TRBD1 as a possible D gene (5 bases). The CDR3 covers 16 residues. Germline-derived CDR1 and CDR2 are SEHNR and FQNEAQ (reference sequence). V was shortened by 4 bases and J by 8 bases, with 23 bases between the two germline ends. The DNA of the CDR3 is TGTGCCAGCAGCTCCCGTGACGCAGGGTTGATTTGGGGCTACACCTTC. Translated, it gives CASSSRDAGLIWGYTF.

This clonotype was counted only a few times. The V call is TRBV5-1, the J call TRBJ2-3; D uncertain. The CDR3 totals 16 residues. CDR1 and CDR2 (germline): SGHRS, YFSETQ. Trimming stripped 5 bases from V and 0 bases from J, with 16 bases between. The CDR3 spells CASREGIRVSTDTQYF. In DNA, the CDR3 is TGCGCCAGCAGGGAAGGGATCCGGGTTAGCACAGATACGCAGTATTTT.

This clonotype came up many times. The chain is built from TRBV20-1 and TRBJ2-1, with a weak D call TRBD2 (6 bases). The CDR3 sequence is 18 residues long. Trimming stripped 0 bases from V and 6 bases from J, with 24 bases between. CDR1 is DFQATT and CDR2 is SNEGSKA in the germline V gene (reference sequence). The CDR3 region is CSARDLGSSGPLFNEQFF. Here the CDR3 DNA reads TGCAGTGCTAGAGATCTCGGTAGTAGCGGACCCCTCTTCAATGAGCAGTTCTTC.

The table lists this clonotype with many counts. This chain uses TRBV29-1 with TRBJ1-4; D uncertain. CDR3 length: 11 residues. The V gene lost 5 bases and the J gene lost 9 bases, with 10 bases spanning the gap. Germline lookup yields CDR1 SQVTM and CDR2 ANQGSEA. The CDR3 coding sequence is TGCAGCGTTTCCGGAGGAAAAAAACTGTTTTTT. Translation: CSVSGGKKLFF.

In this sample, this clonotype turned up a few times. J is TRBJ2-7 and V is TRBV12-3 or TRBV12-4; the match to TRBD2 covers 9 bases. V shed 3 bases, J shed 3 bases, and the junction held 3 bases outside the gene matches. The CDR3 is 14 amino acids. For the CDR3, the DNA is TGTGCCAGCAGTTTGGCTAGCGGGAACTACGAGCAGTACTTC. This gives the protein CASSLASGNYEQYF.

The CDR3 region is CASSEQLSGNTIYF. The CDR3 DNA is TGTGCCAGCAGCGAACAGCTCTCTGGAAACACCATATATTTT. J is TRBJ1-3 and V is TRBV9, with D hard to call. V was cut by 3 bases and J by 0 bases, with 7 bases left in between. The CDR3 sequence is 14 residues long. The germline CDR1 and CDR2 sequences are SGDLS and YYNGEE.

This clonotype was seen only a few times. V is TRBV12-3 or TRBV12-4 and J is TRBJ2-5; D possibly uses TRBD1 or TRBD2 (5 bases each). This CDR3 region has 13 residues. Trimming left V 6 bases short and J 4 bases short, with 12 bases between. This CDR3 is CASRTGAAETQYF. The CDR3 nucleotides are TGTGCCAGCAGGACCGGGGCGGCAGAGACCCAGTACTTC.

This chain uses TRBV7-2 with TRBJ2-3; 11 nucleotides match TRBD2. The J segment lost 4 bases and the V segment lost 5 bases, leaving 11 bases of the junction unmatched. CDR3 length equals 17 residues. Germline V lookup: CDR1 SGHTA, CDR2 FQGNSA. CDR3 sequence reads: CASSAQPVAGGPDTQYF. The CDR3 bases are TGTGCCAGCAGCGCTCAACCGGTAGCGGGAGGGCCAGATACGCAGTATTTT. The full variable domain, rest sourced from reference TRBV7-2 and TRBJ2-3, is GAGVSQSPSNKVTEKGKDVELRCDPISGHTALYWYRQSLGQGLEFLIYFQGNSAPDKSGLPSDRFSAERTGGSVSTLTIQRTQQEDSAVYLCASSAQPVAGGPDTQYFGPGTRLTVL.

This clonotype has only a few counts. V usage is TRBV5-1 and J usage is TRBJ2-5, with TRBD2 identical over 11 bases. The length of the CDR3 is 17 residues. Germline-derived CDR1 and CDR2 are SGHRS and YFSETQ. V lost 0 bases to trimming and J lost 6 bases; unmatched junction nucleotides: 10. Here the CDR3 DNA reads TGCGCCAGCAGCTTGGAGCCTGGCACTAGCGGGAGTCAGACCCAGTACTTC. Translating gives CASSLEPGTSGSQTQYF.

About this clonotype: A much larger clonotype is one base distant, so this may be a read error. The chain combines TRBV7-8 with TRBJ2-1, with D possibly being TRBD2 (5 bases). CDR1 and CDR2 (germline): SGHVS, FQNEAQ. The germline V and J ends were trimmed by 2 bases and 5 bases, with 16 bases remaining between them. The CDR3 has 16 residues. The CDR3 coding sequence is TGTGCCAGCAGCTTAAGCGGCAGGTGGCTTAACAATGAGCAGTTCTTC. Translation gives CASSLSGRWLNNEQFF. The full variable domain, with the rest looked up from reference TRBV7-8 and TRBJ2-1, is GAGVSQSPRYKVAKRGQDVALRCDPISGHVSLFWYQQALGQGPEFLTYFQNEAQLDKSGLPSDRFFAERPEGSVSTLKIQRTQQEDSAVYLCASSLSGRWLNNEQFFGPGTRLTVL.

This clonotype was picked up a small number of times. This chain uses TRBV10-3 with TRBJ2-3, with 9 nucleotides matching TRBD2. Germline CDR1 reads ENHRY; CDR2 reads SYGVKD. The trim removed 3 bases at V and 1 base at J, leaving 11 bases unmatched. The CDR3 loop spans 18 amino acids. The CDR3: CAISDPTLAGVRTDTQYF. CDR3 sequence (DNA): TGTGCCATCAGTGACCCGACCTTAGCGGGAGTTCGCACAGATACGCAGTATTTT.

This clonotype has at least ten counts. The CDR3 coding sequence is TGTGCCAGCAGTTTCTCAGACAGGAGGCGGAACTATGGCTACACCTTC. Translating gives CASSFSDRRRNYGYTF. This chain links TRBV27 with TRBJ1-2, with D perhaps matching TRBD1 (6 bases). V lost 3 bases to trimming and J lost 2 bases, with 16 bases between them. Germline V gene lookup returns CDR1 MNHEY and CDR2 SMNVEV (reference sequence). The CDR3 has 16 amino acids.

V gene TRBV10-2 combines with J gene TRBJ1-2; D ambiguous. Germline lookup yields CDR1 WSHSY and CDR2 SAAADI. This CDR3 is built from 16 residues. Trimming shortened V by 5 bases and J by 8 bases, and 24 bases separated the two germline ends. CDR3 region: CASSPQFGLPQDGYTF. The DNA for the CDR3 is TGCGCCAGCAGTCCCCAGTTCGGGCTCCCCCAGGACGGCTACACCTTC.

In this sample, this clonotype turned up many times. The genes are TRBV7-2 and TRBJ1-1, with TRBD1 as a possible D gene (6 bases). The CDR3 totals 15 residues. Germline lookup yields CDR1 SGHTA and CDR2 FQGNSA. V lost 3 bases and J 0 bases, leaving 11 bases between the germline ends. In nucleotides, the CDR3 is TGTGCCAGCAGCTTCCGTCAGGGGTTGAACACTGAAGCTTTCTTT. Translating it yields CASSFRQGLNTEAFF.

The rearrangement uses TRBV6-1 and TRBJ2-1, with TRBD1 identical over 9 bases. V lost 8 bases and J lost 6; bases outside the gene matches: 8. This CDR3 region has 14 residues. Germline CDR1 reads MNHNS; CDR2 reads SASEGT. The CDR3 bases are TGTGCCAGCGGTGGGGACAGGGATAGCAATGAGCAGTTCTTC. It yields the protein CASGGDRDSNEQFF.

This clonotype was found many times. The rearrangement uses TRBV10-3 and TRBJ2-7; TRBD1 might be the D (6 bases). Germline V gives CDR1 ENHRY, CDR2 SYGVKD. CDR3 length equals 16 residues. V dropped 4 bases and J dropped 0 bases, with 16 bases sitting between them. For the CDR3, the DNA is TGTGCCATCAGTGGTGTTGGGACACTCGGCTCCTACGAGCAGTACTTC. It encodes CAISGVGTLGSYEQYF.

The chain employs TRBV20-1 and TRBJ1-2; 9 positions agree with TRBD1. Per the germline V gene, CDR1 is DFQATT and CDR2 is SNEGSKA (reference sequence). The length of the CDR3 is 14 residues. Trimming at V came to 2 bases and at J to 4 bases, leaving 5 bases not matched to a gene. CDR3 loop: CSARRDRGAYGYTF. Written as DNA, the CDR3 is TGCAGTGCTAGAAGAGACAGGGGGGCCTATGGCTACACCTTC.

This clonotype was observed at least ten times. The chain employs TRBV20-1 and TRBJ1-3; D uncertain. Germline values: CDR1 DFQATT, CDR2 SNEGSKA (reference sequence). V was clipped by 7 bases and J by 0 bases, with 19 bases between them. CDR3 length equals 16 residues. CDR3 nucleotide sequence: TGCAGTGGAATACATACGGACGGCTTCTCTGGAAACACCATATATTTT. This gives the protein CSGIHTDGFSGNTIYF.

In this sample, this clonotype turned up many times. This chain links TRBV10-3 with TRBJ2-1, with TRBD2 matching 7 bases. The V and J ends lost 3 bases and 6 bases, in that order; junction bases with no gene match: 2. CDR3 size: 13 residues. Germline V lookup: CDR1 ENHRY, CDR2 SYGVKD. CDR3 sequence: CAISEGTTNEQFF. In nucleotides, the CDR3 is TGTGCCATCAGTGAAGGGACTACCAATGAGCAGTTCTTC.

The sample holds a few counts of this clonotype. J is TRBJ2-5 and V is TRBV7-6; D remains unclear. Trimming left V 5 bases short and J 3 bases short, with 19 bases between. CDR1 SGHVS and CDR2 FNYEAQ come from the germline V gene. The CDR3 consists of 16 residues. The CDR3 coding sequence is TGTGCCAGCAGCCACCCCACCCGGGTTACTGAAGAGACCCAGTACTTC. As protein: CASSHPTRVTEETQYF.

This clonotype was seen ten or more times. This chain joins TRBV10-3 and TRBJ2-1; D remains unclear. The CDR3 spans 11 residues. The germline V gene encodes CDR1 ENHRY and CDR2 SYGVKD. The V gene lost 9 bases and the J gene lost 6 bases, with 9 bases spanning the gap. The CDR3 loop reads CAIGGGNEQFF. The CDR3 region has the DNA TGTGCCATAGGCGGCGGCAATGAGCAGTTCTTC.

In its sample, this clonotype was seen many times. The chain links TRBV6-5 to TRBJ2-7, with D perhaps being TRBD1 or TRBD2 (5 bases each). The germline V and J ends were trimmed by 2 bases and 0 bases, with 11 bases remaining between them. Germline V gives CDR1 MNHEY, CDR2 SVGAGI. CDR3 length: 15 residues. CDR3 coding DNA: TGTGCCAGCAGTTACCGACAGCGGACCTCCTACGAGCAGTACTTC. Translation gives CASSYRQRTSYEQYF.

This clonotype came up a few times. V and J are TRBV27 and TRBJ2-7; no clear D. The CDR3 length is 17 residues. V was clipped by 3 bases and J by 7 bases, with 25 bases between them. The germline CDR1 and CDR2 sequences are MNHEY and SMNVEV (reference sequence). CDR3 amino acids: CASSFGHAGLRWWEQYF. DNA of the CDR3: TGTGCCAGCAGTTTCGGCCACGCCGGGCTCCGGTGGTGGGAGCAGTACTTC.